Listed below are T cell receptor beta chains from one sample, sequenced in a study of cytomegalovirus exposure and HLA in healthy donors. Clones were sequenced by immunoSEQ multiplex PCR, and TCRdb holds only the in-frame ones, with some missing. The sample lists about 150,000 clones, 84% occurring once. Sequencing was done on a sample of PBMCs. The receptors stem from a man aged 18-30 years in good health and CMV-seronegative. Each CDR3 is given with its conserved first and last residue. The D gene is left open where the match is weak. Rows give clone size only sometimes, using once, few, many, or a class for an expanded clone.

J | V | size | D | DNA | CDR3
TRBJ1-1 | TRBV2 | . | . | TGTGCCAGCACCTTAGGGAGCCCTCGGGGAACTGAAGCTTTCTTT | CASTLGSPRGTEAFF
TRBJ2-3 | TRBV5-1 | . | . | TGCGCCAGCAGCCCTGGACAGCACACTAGCACAGATACGCAGTATTTT | CASSPGQHTSTDTQYF
TRBJ2-1 | TRBV27 | . | . | TGTGCCAGCAGTTATCCTAGCTCCTACAATGAGCAGTTCTTC | CASSYPSSYNEQFF
TRBJ2-7 | TRBV9 | . | TRBD1 | TGTGCCAGCCCACGGAGGGGACTAGGGGACAGGGGGCGGTGGTACGAGCAGTACTTC | CASPRRGLGDRGRWYEQYF
TRBJ2-1 | TRBV19 | . | . | TGTGCCACCCAGGACAGAAGCTCCTACAATGAGCAGTTCTTC | CATQDRSSYNEQFF
TRBJ2-1 | TRBV30 | . | TRBD2 | TGTGCCTGGAGTCTACCAGGGACTAGCGGGGTCAATGAGCAGTTCTTC | CAWSLPGTSGVNEQFF
TRBJ2-3 | TRBV30 | . | TRBD2 | TGTGCCGGGGGGGAGGGCCGGGATACGCAGTATTTT | CAGGEGRDTQYF
TRBJ2-7 | TRBV9 | once | . | TGTGCCAGCAGCGGCCCGAGTGACGAGCAGTACTTC | CASSGPSDEQYF
TRBJ2-3 | TRBV7-9 | . | TRBD2 | TGTGCCAGCAGCTCCCCCAGCGGGGGGGTTGGGGATACGCAGTATTTT | CASSSPSGGVGDTQYF
TRBJ1-5 | TRBV12-5 | . | TRBD1 | TGTGCTAGTGGTTTGGACCGGGACAGTCAGCCCCAGCATTTT | CASGLDRDSQPQHF
TRBJ1-2 | TRBV27 | . | . | TGTGCCAGCAGTTTAGGGGCCAGTGGCTACACCTTC | CASSLGASGYTF
TRBJ1-2 | TRBV10-3 | few | TRBD1 | TGTGCCGCCAGGGGGGACATGGTTAACTATGGCTACACCTTC | CAARGDMVNYGYTF
TRBJ2-3 | TRBV5-6 | . | TRBD2 | TGTGCCAGCAGCCAAGTTTCTAGCGGGGGCCCCGATAGCACAGATACGCAGTATTTT | CASSQVSSGGPDSTDTQYF
TRBJ1-2 | TRBV5-1 | . | . | TGCGCCAGCAGCTTCATTCAGGGGAGCGACTATGGCTACACCTTC | CASSFIQGSDYGYTF
TRBJ2-3 | TRBV7-2 | . | . | TGTGCCAGCAGCTTCGGGTCGGGAACAGATACGCAGTATTTT | CASSFGSGTDTQYF
TRBJ1-5 | TRBV19 | . | . | TGTGCCAGTAGTATAAACTCCCGGCCCCAGCATTTT | CASSINSRPQHF
TRBJ2-5 | TRBV28 | . | . | TGTGCCAGCAGTTTAAGGGGGGGCGCAGAGACCCAGTACTTC | CASSLRGGAETQYF
TRBJ2-2 | TRBV7-2 | . | . | TGTGCCAGCAGCTTTCTGAGTACCGGGGAGCTGTTTTTT | CASSFLSTGELFF
TRBJ2-1 | TRBV4-1 | once | . | TGCGCCAGCAGCCTCAGGACCGGAGGCAATGAGCAGTTCTTC | CASSLRTGGNEQFF
TRBJ2-5 | TRBV6-1 | . | TRBD2 | TGTGCCAGCAGAGAGCGGGGGTACCAAGAGACCCAGTACTTC | CASRERGYQETQYF
TRBJ1-1 | TRBV11-3 | . | TRBD1 | TGTGCCAGCAGCTCTAGTTGGCAGGGGGTTTACACTGAAGCTTTCTTT | CASSSSWQGVYTEAFF
TRBJ2-7 | TRBV4-1 | few | TRBD1 | TGCGCCAGCAGCCAAGACCCAGGACAGGGCGACTACGAGCAGTACTTC | CASSQDPGQGDYEQYF
TRBJ1-2 | TRBV13 | . | . | TGTGCCAGCAGCTTAAGTCGGGGGGTGAGGGGCTACACCTTC | CASSLSRGVRGYTF
TRBJ2-1 | TRBV5-6 | . | . | TGTGCCAGCAGCTCGACAGGAAACTCCTACAATGAGCAGTTCTTC | CASSSTGNSYNEQFF
TRBJ1-4 | TRBV9 | . | . | TGTGCCAGCACCTCGGGCCAGGCGGGGTTAGGAGAAAAACTGTTTTTT | CASTSGQAGLGEKLFF
TRBJ2-6 | TRBV11-2 | . | . | TGTGCCAGCAGCAACCCTGACAGGTTCTCTGGGGCCAACGTCCTGACTTTC | CASSNPDRFSGANVLTF
TRBJ1-1 | TRBV9 | . | . | TGTGCCAGCAGCCCCGGCGGGCTAGAAGCTTTCTTT | CASSPGGLEAFF
TRBJ2-7 | TRBV30 | . | . | TGTGCCTGGAGTCGCGGGGCCGGGGTCGAGCAGTACTTC | CAWSRGAGVEQYF
TRBJ2-7 | TRBV5-1 | . | . | TGCGCCAGCAGCGCCAGGGGGGACTACGAGCAGTACTTC | CASSARGDYEQYF
TRBJ2-5 | TRBV10-3 | once | TRBD1 | TGTGCCACCACGACAGGGCGGGAAGAGACCCAGTACTTC | CATTTGREETQYF
TRBJ2-3 | TRBV5-1 | . | . | TGCGCCAGCCAGCAGGAATACACAGATACGCAGTATTTT | CASQQEYTDTQYF
TRBJ2-1 | TRBV28 | . | TRBD1 | TGTGCCAGCTTTTCCCCGAGGGACAGGGGGCTTGGGAATGAGCAGTTCTTC | CASFSPRDRGLGNEQFF
TRBJ1-1 | TRBV4-1 | . | . | TGCGCCAGCAGCCGAGTGCAGGGAACCGAAGCTTTCTTT | CASSRVQGTEAFF
TRBJ2-2 | TRBV30 | . | TRBD2 | TGTGCCTGGGAATCGGGGCTAGCGGGATACACCGGGGAGCTGTTTTTT | CAWESGLAGYTGELFF
TRBJ2-5 | TRBV13 | . | . | TGTGCCAGCAGCCGTACGGGAACGCAAGAGACCCAGTACTTC | CASSRTGTQETQYF
TRBJ1-4 | TRBV18 | . | TRBD1 | TGTGCCAGCTCACCGGGGACAGGGCGAGAAGAAAAACTGTTTTTT | CASSPGTGREEKLFF
TRBJ2-2 | TRBV10-3 | . | TRBD2 | TGTGCCAGTGGGGGGGTAACCGGGGAGCTGTTTTTT | CASGGVTGELFF
TRBJ2-7 | TRBV2 | once | TRBD2 | TGTGCCAGCAGCCTTGGGACTAGCGGGAGGGCCGGGCAGTACTTC | CASSLGTSGRAGQYF
TRBJ2-5 | TRBV29-1 | . | . | TGCAGCGTGGGGCCGGTGTGGGAGACCCAGTACTTC | CSVGPVWETQYF
TRBJ2-7 | TRBV4-2 | . | . | TGTGCCAGCAGCCAAGAACGCCTAGCGTTCTACGAGCAGTACTTC | CASSQERLAFYEQYF
TRBJ2-3 | TRBV2 | . | . | TGTGCCCACACGGAAGGGGTGGGGAGCACAGATACGCAGTATTTT | CAHTEGVGSTDTQYF
TRBJ1-1 | TRBV28 | once | . | TGTGCCAGCAGTTTTAGTAGCTCCCCTGAAGCTTTCTTT | CASSFSSSPEAFF
TRBJ2-7 | TRBV7-9 | . | TRBD2 | TGTGCCAGCAGCCACCCACGACTAGCGGGAGGGGGAGGCACCTACGAGCAGTACTTC | CASSHPRLAGGGGTYEQYF
TRBJ1-1 | TRBV28 | . | TRBD1 | TGTGCCAGCAGCCTACGCCGGGACAGGCCTAAGACCTTGAACACTGAAGCTTTCTTT | CASSLRRDRPKTLNTEAFF
TRBJ1-4 | TRBV15 | . | . | TGTGCCACCAGCAGAGTTGAGGTTCCTGAAAAACTGTTTTTT | CATSRVEVPEKLFF
TRBJ1-2 | TRBV4-1 | . | TRBD1 | TGCGCCAGCAGCGGGGACAGGGTAGGAGGTGGCTACACCTTC | CASSGDRVGGGYTF
TRBJ1-2 | TRBV28 | . | . | TGTGCCAGCAGTCTCCACGCACGGGGTAGTTATGGCTACACCTTC | CASSLHARGSYGYTF
TRBJ1-5 | TRBV28 | . | . | TGTGCCAGCAGTTTAACGGGAGTTAATCAGCCCCAGCATTTT | CASSLTGVNQPQHF
TRBJ1-5 | TRBV19 | . | . | TGTGCCAGTAGTATAGGCGGGAGCAATCAGCCCCAGCATTTT | CASSIGGSNQPQHF
TRBJ2-1 | TRBV6-5 | . | TRBD1 | TGTGCCAGCAGTTCCGGACAGGGCTACAATGAGCAGTTCTTC | CASSSGQGYNEQFF
TRBJ2-3 | TRBV6-5 | . | . | TGTGCCAGCAGTTACTCTGAGGAAACAGATACGCAGTATTTT | CASSYSEETDTQYF
TRBJ1-4 | TRBV6-5 | . | TRBD1 | TGTGCCAGCAGTTTAGTCAGGGGGGATGAAAAACTGTTTTTT | CASSLVRGDEKLFF
TRBJ2-2 | TRBV5-1 | . | . | TGCGCCAGCAGCTTGGGAATCCCGACAGGATCGAACACCGGGGAGCTGTTTTTT | CASSLGIPTGSNTGELFF
TRBJ1-2 | TRBV29-1 | few | . | TGCAGCGTTGGCGACTCAAACTATGGCTACACCTTC | CSVGDSNYGYTF
TRBJ2-7 | TRBV19 | . | TRBD2 | TGTGCCAGTAGTCCCGGACTAGCGGGCCCCTCCGTTTACGAGCAGTACTTC | CASSPGLAGPSVYEQYF
TRBJ1-2 | TRBV15 | . | TRBD1 | TGTGCCACCAGCGGACTCACCGGGACAGGGGTTTCAGGCTATGGCTACACCTTC | CATSGLTGTGVSGYGYTF
TRBJ2-7 | TRBV28 | . | TRBD1 | TGTGCCAGTGAGAGCCGGGACAGGCTCTACGAGCAGTACTTC | CASESRDRLYEQYF
TRBJ1-1 | TRBV27 | . | . | TGTGCCAGCAGTTTAGGGACAATGAACGCTGAAGCTTTCTTT | CASSLGTMNAEAFF
TRBJ2-1 | TRBV18 | . | TRBD1 | TGTGCCAGCTCACCACAATGGACAGGGGGGTACAATGAGCAGTTCTTC | CASSPQWTGGYNEQFF